The rows below give T cell receptor beta chains drawn from one sample of a study of cytomegalovirus exposure and HLA in healthy donors. Assay used: immunoSEQ multiplex PCR; TCRdb lists only in-frame clones, some missing. The sample lists about 170,000 clones, 75% to 90% seen once, with under 6% in the top ten. Material for sequencing was PBMCs. These receptors were obtained from a woman aged 50 to 65 in good health and CMV-seropositive. CDR3s include the opening cysteine and the closing phenylalanine or tryptophan. The order of the fields is J gene, V gene, D gene, clone size, CDR3 DNA, CDR3 protein. A D gene is named only where the DNA matches it firmly. Expanded clones get a size class; other rows say once, few or many, or leave the size out.

>TRBJ2-2|TRBV5-1|TRBD1|-
TGCGCCAGCAGCTGGGGACAGGGTGCAACCGGGGAGCTGTTTTTT
CASSWGQGATGELFF
>TRBJ1-4|TRBV19|-|few
TGTGCCAGTAGTACAACAGGTACTGAAAAACTGTTTTTT
CASSTTGTEKLFF
>TRBJ1-1|TRBV5-5|-|-
TGTGCCAGCAGCCTGGGACTTGAAGCTTTCTTT
CASSLGLEAFF
>TRBJ1-4|TRBV19|TRBD1|-
TGTGCCAGTAGCCTGGATCAGGGGGTCACTAATGAAAAACTGTTTTTT
CASSLDQGVTNEKLFF
>TRBJ1-3|TRBV6-5|-|-
TGTGCCAGCAGTTTCAGGGCCGCAAACACCATATATTTT
CASSFRAANTIYF
>TRBJ2-7|TRBV19|-|-
TGTGCCAGTATCCGTGGCCACGAGCAGTACTTC
CASIRGHEQYF
>TRBJ1-1|TRBV7-2|TRBD1|-
TGTGCCAGCAGCCCCTCCGGGACAGAGTGGAGCGAAGCTTTCTTT
CASSPSGTEWSEAFF
>TRBJ2-5|TRBV7-9|-|-
TGTGCCAGCAGCAAGGGGACGGCGGGAAAAGAGACCCAGTACTTC
CASSKGTAGKETQYF
>TRBJ2-5|TRBV13|-|-
TGTGCCAGCAGCCCACCCCTTTTAGGCAGGGCGGATTTAGAGACCCAGTACTTC
CASSPPLLGRADLETQYF
>TRBJ2-7|TRBV6-5|TRBD1|-
TGTGCCAGCAGTTACTCGTGGACAGGGGTCTACGAGCAGTACTTC
CASSYSWTGVYEQYF
>TRBJ2-2|TRBV18|-|-
TGTGCCAGCTCATCGCTACAGGGTAACACCGGGGAGCTGTTTTTT
CASSSLQGNTGELFF
>TRBJ2-5|TRBV2|-|-
TGTGCCAGCAGTGTGTCCATTCAAGAGACCCAGTACTTC
CASSVSIQETQYF
>TRBJ2-5|TRBV5-4|-|once
TGTGCCAGCAGCCGTGTGGGGCAGAGCCAAGAGACCCAGTACTTC
CASSRVGQSQETQYF
>TRBJ1-3|TRBV7-9|-|-
TGTGCCAGCAGCTTCCGGGAATACTCTGGAAACACCATATATTTT
CASSFREYSGNTIYF
>TRBJ1-1|TRBV11-2|TRBD1|once
TGTGCCAGCAGCACAGCAGGGGGTGCCTTTAACACTGAAGCTTTCTTT
CASSTAGGAFNTEAFF
>TRBJ1-1|TRBV25-1|TRBD1|-
TGTGCCAGCAGTGATAAAACCGGGACAGGCGTGATTAGAGCTTTCTTT
CASSDKTGTGVIRAFF
>TRBJ2-2|TRBV7-9|TRBD2|-
TGTGCCAGCAGCTTAGTAGTTCTACTAGCGGGGCCCACCGGGGAGCTGTTTTTT
CASSLVVLLAGPTGELFF
>TRBJ2-1|TRBV5-1|TRBD1|-
TGCGCCAGCAGCCCCAGACAGGGATTTTCTTCCTCCTCCTACAATGAGCAGTTCTTC
CASSPRQGFSSSSYNEQFF
>TRBJ2-1|TRBV9|TRBD2|-
TGTGCCAGCAGCCTCGGGGGTATAGCGGGAGGGCCGAACAATGAGCAGTTCTTC
CASSLGGIAGGPNNEQFF
>TRBJ2-5|TRBV7-2|-|once
TGTGCCAGCGCCCCGACCCGGGGATACCAAGAGACCCAGTACTTC
CASAPTRGYQETQYF
>TRBJ2-3|TRBV9|-|-
TGTGCCAGCAGCGGGGACTTACTAGATACGCAGTATTTT
CASSGDLLDTQYF
>TRBJ2-1|TRBV6-5|-|-
TGTGCCAGCAGTTACTACGGGGGCAATGAGCAGTTCTTC
CASSYYGGNEQFF
>TRBJ2-7|TRBV7-2|-|-
TGTGCCAGCAGCTTAGCGCAGGGGAACTACGAGCAGTACTTC
CASSLAQGNYEQYF
>TRBJ2-6|TRBV19|TRBD1|-
TGTGCCAGCGGGGACAGGTTACTCTCTGGGGCCAACGTCCTGACTTTC
CASGDRLLSGANVLTF
>TRBJ1-2|TRBV30|-|-
TGTGCCTGCCTGACAAGAACCCCCTCTGGCTACACCTTC
CACLTRTPSGYTF
>TRBJ1-2|TRBV9|TRBD1|-
TGTGCCAGCAGCGCCTCCGGGACAGGTGATGGCTACACCTTC
CASSASGTGDGYTF
>TRBJ1-1|TRBV7-2|TRBD1|-
TGTGCCAGCAGCTTTCAACCCAACAGGGGGCAGGACACTGAAGCTTTCTTT
CASSFQPNRGQDTEAFF
>TRBJ1-2|TRBV11-2|-|-
TGTGCCAGCAACCTTTCCCCGGACAGTAACTATGGCTACACCTTC
CASNLSPDSNYGYTF
>TRBJ1-6|TRBV5-5|-|few
TGTGCCAGCAGCTTGAGGACGGCAGGGAATTCACCCCTCCACTTT
CASSLRTAGNSPLHF
>TRBJ2-1|TRBV7-2|TRBD2|-
TGTGCCAGCAGCTTATGGCTAGCGGCCAACAATGAGCAGTTCTTC
CASSLWLAANNEQFF
>TRBJ2-5|TRBV11-2|TRBD1|once
TGTGCCAGCAGCCGAGAACAGGGGGTCACGACCCAGTACTTC
CASSREQGVTTQYF
>TRBJ2-2|TRBV14|TRBD1|-
TGTGCCAGCAGAGGACAGGGGGCTTCCGGGGAGCTGTTTTTT
CASRGQGASGELFF
>TRBJ2-3|TRBV6-6|-|-
TGTGCCAGCAGCCCCGTTGATACGCAGTATTTT
CASSPVDTQYF
>TRBJ1-6|TRBV30|-|-
TGTGCCTGGAGTGTTGGAACAGGGCTCATCACGAATTCACCCCTCCACTTT
CAWSVGTGLITNSPLHF
>TRBJ2-1|TRBV7-3|TRBD2|-
TGTGCCAGCAGCTTAGTAGCGGGAGGGCCGGAGAATGAGCAGTTCTTC
CASSLVAGGPENEQFF
>TRBJ1-5|TRBV28|-|-
TGTGCCAGCAGGAGAGCGAATCAGCCCCAGCATTTT
CASRRANQPQHF
>TRBJ1-2|TRBV5-1|TRBD1|once
TGCGCCAGCAGCACACCGGGACAGGGCAACTATGGCTACACCTTC
CASSTPGQGNYGYTF
>TRBJ2-1|TRBV7-6|-|-
TGTGCCAGCAGCTTAGACGGGAGCTCCTACAATGAGCAGTTCTTC
CASSLDGSSYNEQFF
>TRBJ2-2|TRBV5-1|TRBD1|-
TGCGCCAGCAGCTGGGACAGGGGGCAGGACACCGGGGAGCTGTTTTTT
CASSWDRGQDTGELFF
>TRBJ1-2|TRBV16|TRBD1|-
TGTGCCAGCAGCCTTATGACAGGGAGAGGCTACACCTTC
CASSLMTGRGYTF
>TRBJ2-7|TRBV4-2|TRBD2|-
TGTGCCAGCAGCCAAGGGGGGACTAGCGGGAGAAGATCCTTCTCCTACGAGCAGTACTTC
CASSQGGTSGRRSFSYEQYF